The 14 T cell receptor beta chains in this list originate from one sample, sequenced in a study of molecular identifiers for immune sequencing clone quantification. Each CDR3 protein gets one entry after TCRdb re-called the PCR reads with MiXCR. The repertoire has fewer than 350,000 distinct CDR3 sequences, roughly 24% of them found once; the top ten carry about 0.74%. The sample consisted of naive CD8+ T cells from blood, with Jurkat cell RNA spiked in. The sample's subset: FACS-sorted CD8+CD4-CCR7+CD45RA+ naive T cells. These receptors were taken from a human donor in good health. Some libraries in this study had Jurkat cell RNA spiked in.

This clonotype was detected ten times or more. The genes are TRBV29-1 and TRBJ2-2; D gene uncertain. V lost 5 bases and J 5 bases, leaving 6 bases between the germline ends. Per germline, CDR1 SQVTM and CDR2 ANQGSEA. The CDR3 is 11 residues long. The CDR3 loop reads CSVSSTGELFF. CDR3 coding DNA: TGCAGCGTTTCAAGTACCGGGGAGCTGTTTTTT.

The rearrangement uses TRBV4-1 and TRBJ2-7; no reliable D call. CDR1 is MGHRA and CDR2 is YSYEKL in the germline V gene. The CDR3 contains 16 residues. The V and J ends lost 1 base and 3 bases respectively, with 16 bases between them. The CDR3 DNA sequence: TGCGCCAGCAGCCAAGTCCTCACAGACACCAACTACGAGCAGTACTTC. Translated: CASSQVLTDTNYEQYF.

At least ten counts were recorded for this clonotype. The chain combines TRBV28 with TRBJ2-3, with TRBD2 matching 7 bases. This CDR3 spans 14 amino acids. J lost 3 bases, V lost 2 bases, and 2 bases had no gene match. Germline-derived CDR1 and CDR2 are MDHEN and SYDVKM. CDR3 nucleotide sequence: TGTGCCAGCAGTTTACGACTAGCAACAGATACGCAGTATTTT. Amino acid sequence: CASSLRLATDTQYF.

This clonotype was seen more than once but under ten times. The V call is TRBV10-3, the J call TRBJ2-5; 8 bases match TRBD1. CDR3 length: 16 amino acids. With V trimmed by 2 bases and J by 3 bases, 8 bases remained unmatched. The germline gives CDR1 ENHRY, CDR2 SYGVKD. The CDR3 reads CAISEKVEGQEETQYF. In nucleotides, the CDR3 is TGTGCCATCAGTGAGAAGGTCGAGGGACAGGAAGAGACCCAGTACTTC.

This clonotype has at least ten counts. The chain joins TRBV24-1 to TRBJ2-2, with D perhaps TRBD1 or TRBD2 (6 bases each). From germline, CDR1 is KGHDR and CDR2 SFDVKD. V lost 0 bases and J 5 bases, leaving 12 bases between the germline ends. The CDR3 is made up of 16 amino acids. In DNA form, the CDR3 reads TGTGCCACCAGTGATTTGACCGGGGGCGAAACCGGGGAGCTGTTTTTT. Its translation: CATSDLTGGETGELFF.

The chain couples TRBV6-2 or TRBV6-3 to TRBJ1-1; D is uncertain. The CDR3 has 13 amino acids. Trimming took 5 bases from V and 10 from J, leaving 17 bases between them. CDR1 is MNHEY, CDR2 SVGEGT, per germline. CDR3 sequence: CASSPAQVPAAFF. The CDR3 DNA reads as TGTGCCAGCAGTCCGGCGCAGGTGCCTGCAGCTTTCTTT.

The chain has TRBV12-3 or TRBV12-4 and TRBJ2-7; 8 bases align to TRBD1. With 4 bases clipped from V and 6 bases from J, the junction kept 11 bases outside the gene matches. CDR3 length equals 15 residues. Here the CDR3 DNA reads TGTGCCAGCAGTTCCACCGGGACAGGATGGTCCGAGCAGTACTTC. Amino acid sequence: CASSSTGTGWSEQYF.

Comment on this clonotype: One base away lies a much larger clone, so this may be a sequencing read error. This chain joins TRBV29-1 and TRBJ2-5, with 12 nucleotides matching TRBD1. The germline V gene has CDR1 SQVTM and CDR2 ANQGSEA. The CDR3 has 15 amino acids. This CDR3 reads CSVDGTGGPQEPQYF. The CDR3 DNA sequence: TGCAGCGTTGATGGGACAGGGGGCCCCCAAGAGCCCCAGTACTTC.

The chain is built from TRBV9 and TRBJ2-3, with 11 bases lining up with TRBD1. V lost 0 bases to trimming and J lost 4 bases; unmatched junction nucleotides: 1. Germline V gives CDR1 SGDLS, CDR2 YYNGEE. The CDR3 totals 15 residues. The CDR3 loop is CASSVGGQGADTQYF. The CDR3 DNA is TGTGCCAGCAGCGTAGGGGGACAGGGGGCAGATACGCAGTATTTT. Variable domain in full (rest from reference TRBV9 and TRBJ2-3): DSGVTQTPKHLITATGQRVTLRCSPRSGDLSVYWYQQSLDQGLQFLIQYYNGEERAKGNILERFSAQQFPDLHSELNLSSLELGDSALYFCASSVGGQGADTQYFGPGTRLTVL.

This clonotype was counted at least ten times. The chain recombines TRBV7-9 with TRBJ2-3; TRBD1 is a possible D gene (5 bases). The germline CDR1 and CDR2 sequences are SEHNR and FQNEAQ (reference sequence). V dropped 1 base and J dropped 6 bases, with 14 bases sitting between them. The CDR3 contains 15 residues. Here the CDR3 reads CASSLGQGPTDTQYF. DNA of the CDR3: TGTGCCAGCAGCTTAGGGCAGGGTCCTACGGATACGCAGTATTTT.

This clonotype was recorded at least ten times. The chain recombines TRBV12-3 or TRBV12-4 with TRBJ2-4, with 8 nucleotides matching TRBD1. The CDR3 has 17 amino acids. With 6 bases clipped from V and 0 bases from J, the junction kept 10 bases outside the gene matches. CDR3 in amino acids: CASRMGQVGSAKNIQYF. Here the CDR3 DNA reads TGTGCCAGCAGAATGGGACAGGTGGGATCAGCCAAAAACATTCAGTACTTC.

This clonotype was observed a single time. Just one base apart from a much larger clone, this may be a read error. The chain couples TRBV7-9 to TRBJ2-3; 7 bases line up with TRBD1. Germline V gene lookup returns CDR1 SEHNR and CDR2 FQNEAQ (reference sequence). This CDR3 region has 17 residues. The CDR3 sequence is CASGLSLKGGSTDTQYF. CDR3 sequence (DNA): TGTGCCAGCGGCTTAAGCCTCAAAGGGGGCTCAACAGATACGCAGTATTTT.

This clonotype was counted at least ten times. The chain carries TRBV27 and TRBJ2-7; the match to TRBD1 covers 8 bases. Germline loops: CDR1 MNHEY, CDR2 SMNVEV (reference sequence). V dropped 7 bases and J dropped 3; count of bases not matched to a gene: 11. This CDR3 spans 15 amino acids. The CDR3 DNA is TGTGCCAGCAATCCTTCCAGGGGGCTTTTCTACGAGCAGTACTTC. This codes for CASNPSRGLFYEQYF.

V gene TRBV7-8 combines with J gene TRBJ2-1, with D uncertain. CDR1 is SGHVS and CDR2 is FQNEAQ in the germline V gene. This CDR3 spans 15 amino acids. The ends were cut back, 1 base at V and 5 bases at J, with 12 bases in the middle. This chain's CDR3 is CASSLGVGVNNEQFF. Written as DNA, the CDR3 is TGTGCCAGCAGCTTAGGGGTAGGAGTTAACAATGAGCAGTTCTTC.